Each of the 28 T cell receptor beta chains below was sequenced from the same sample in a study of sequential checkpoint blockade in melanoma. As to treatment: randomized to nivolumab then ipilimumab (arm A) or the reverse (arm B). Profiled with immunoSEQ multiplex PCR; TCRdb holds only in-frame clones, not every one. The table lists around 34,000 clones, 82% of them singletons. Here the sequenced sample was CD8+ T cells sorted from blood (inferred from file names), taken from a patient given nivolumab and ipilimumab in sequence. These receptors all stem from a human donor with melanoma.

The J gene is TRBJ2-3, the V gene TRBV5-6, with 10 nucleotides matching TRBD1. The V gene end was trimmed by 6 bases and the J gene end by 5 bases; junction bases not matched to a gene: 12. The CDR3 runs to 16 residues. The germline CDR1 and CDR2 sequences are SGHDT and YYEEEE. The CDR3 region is CASIPLGDRGGDTQYF. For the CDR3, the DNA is TGTGCCAGCATCCCTCTTGGGGACAGGGGCGGAGATACGCAGTATTTT.

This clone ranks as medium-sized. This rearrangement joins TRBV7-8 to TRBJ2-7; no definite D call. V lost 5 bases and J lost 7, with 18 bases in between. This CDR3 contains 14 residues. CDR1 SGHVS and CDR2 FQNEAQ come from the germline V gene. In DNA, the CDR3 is TGTGCCAGCAGCCTTATCGCTGCGTCCAGGGAGCAGTACTTC. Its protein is CASSLIAASREQYF. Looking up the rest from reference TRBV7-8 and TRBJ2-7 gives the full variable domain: GAGVSQSPRYKVAKRGQDVALRCDPISGHVSLFWYQQALGQGPEFLTYFQNEAQLDKSGLPSDRFFAERPEGSVSTLKIQRTQQEDSAVYLCASSLIAASREQYFGPGTRLTVT.

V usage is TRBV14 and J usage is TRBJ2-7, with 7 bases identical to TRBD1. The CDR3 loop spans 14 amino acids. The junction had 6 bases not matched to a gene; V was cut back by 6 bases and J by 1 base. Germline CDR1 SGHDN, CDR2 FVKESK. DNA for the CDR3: TGTGCCAGCAGACGGACAGGAAGGTCCTACGAGCAGTACTTC. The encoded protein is CASRRTGRSYEQYF.

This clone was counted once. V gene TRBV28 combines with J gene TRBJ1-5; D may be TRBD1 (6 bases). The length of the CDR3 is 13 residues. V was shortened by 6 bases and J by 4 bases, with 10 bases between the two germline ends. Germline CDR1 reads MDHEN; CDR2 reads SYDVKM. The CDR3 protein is CASRLQGNQPQHF. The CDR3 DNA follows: TGTGCCAGCAGACTTCAGGGGAATCAGCCCCAGCATTTT. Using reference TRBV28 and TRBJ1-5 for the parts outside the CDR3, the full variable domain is DVKVTQSSRYLVKRTGEKVFLECVQDMDHENMFWYRQDPGLGLRLIYFSYDVKMKEKGDIPEGYSVSREKKERFSLILESASTNQTSMYLCASRLQGNQPQHFGDGTRLSIL.

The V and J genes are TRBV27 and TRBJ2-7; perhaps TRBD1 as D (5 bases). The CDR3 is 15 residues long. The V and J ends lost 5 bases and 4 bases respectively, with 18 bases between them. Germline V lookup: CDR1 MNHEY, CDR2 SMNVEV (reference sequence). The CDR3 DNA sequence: TGTGCCAGCAGTGCCGACACGGTGGGGCTGTACGAGCAGTACTTC. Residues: CASSADTVGLYEQYF.

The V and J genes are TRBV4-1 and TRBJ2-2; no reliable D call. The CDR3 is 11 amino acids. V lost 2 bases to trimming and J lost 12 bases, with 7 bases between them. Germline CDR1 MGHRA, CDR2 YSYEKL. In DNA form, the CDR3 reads TGCGCCAGCAGCCAAATTGGGCAGCTGTTTTTT. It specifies CASSQIGQLFF.

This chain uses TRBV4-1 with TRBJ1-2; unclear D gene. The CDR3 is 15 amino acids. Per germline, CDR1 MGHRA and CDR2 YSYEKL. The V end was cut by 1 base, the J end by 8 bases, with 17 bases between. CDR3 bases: TGCGCCAGCAGCCAAGCAAACCCCCGGGGTGGGGGCTACACCTTC. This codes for CASSQANPRGGGYTF.

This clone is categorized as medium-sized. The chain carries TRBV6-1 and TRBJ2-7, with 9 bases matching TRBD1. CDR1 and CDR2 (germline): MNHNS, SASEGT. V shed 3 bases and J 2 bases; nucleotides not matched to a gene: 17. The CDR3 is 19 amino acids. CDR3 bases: TGTGCCAGCAGTGAGGGGGTGGGAACAGGGGGCGCGGGTGCCTACGAGCAGTACTTC. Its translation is CASSEGVGTGGAGAYEQYF.

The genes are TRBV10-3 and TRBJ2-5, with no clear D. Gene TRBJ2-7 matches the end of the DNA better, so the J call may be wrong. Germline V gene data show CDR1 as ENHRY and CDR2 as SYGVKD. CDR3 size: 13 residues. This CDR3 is CAISELSSYEQYF. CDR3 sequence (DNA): TGTGCCATCAGTGAGCTGAGCTCCTACGAGCAGTACTTC.

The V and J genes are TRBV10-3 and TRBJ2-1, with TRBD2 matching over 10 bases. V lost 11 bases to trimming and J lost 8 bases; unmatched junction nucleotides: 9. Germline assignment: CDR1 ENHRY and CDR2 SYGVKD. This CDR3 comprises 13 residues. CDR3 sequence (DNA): TGTGCCGTAGGATCCGGGACTAGCGATGAGCAGTTCTTC. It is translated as CAVGSGTSDEQFF.

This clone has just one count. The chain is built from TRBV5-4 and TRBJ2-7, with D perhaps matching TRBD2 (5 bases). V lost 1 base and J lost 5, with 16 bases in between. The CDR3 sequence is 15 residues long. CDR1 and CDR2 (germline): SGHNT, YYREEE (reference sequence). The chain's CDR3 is CASSLPPGNFNEQYF. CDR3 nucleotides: TGTGCCAGCAGCTTGCCGCCGGGAAATTTCAACGAGCAGTACTTC.

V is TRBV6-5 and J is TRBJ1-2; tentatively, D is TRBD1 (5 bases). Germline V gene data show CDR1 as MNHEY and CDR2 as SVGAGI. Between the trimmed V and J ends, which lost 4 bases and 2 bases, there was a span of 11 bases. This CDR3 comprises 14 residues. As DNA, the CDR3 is TGTGCCAGCAGTTCGACGACAGAAAACTATGGCTACACCTTC. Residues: CASSSTTENYGYTF.

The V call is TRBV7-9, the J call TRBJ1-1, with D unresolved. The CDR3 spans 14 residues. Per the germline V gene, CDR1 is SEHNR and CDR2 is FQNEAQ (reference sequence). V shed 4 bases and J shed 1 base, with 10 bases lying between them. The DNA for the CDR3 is TGTGCCAGCAGCTGGAAGGCGGGGAACACTGAAGCTTTCTTT. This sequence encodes CASSWKAGNTEAFF.

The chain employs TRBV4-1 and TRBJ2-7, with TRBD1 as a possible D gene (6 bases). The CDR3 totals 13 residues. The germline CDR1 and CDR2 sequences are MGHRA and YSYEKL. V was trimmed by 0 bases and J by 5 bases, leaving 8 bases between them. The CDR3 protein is CASSQDRGHEQYF. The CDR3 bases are TGCGCCAGCAGCCAAGACAGGGGCCACGAGCAGTACTTC.

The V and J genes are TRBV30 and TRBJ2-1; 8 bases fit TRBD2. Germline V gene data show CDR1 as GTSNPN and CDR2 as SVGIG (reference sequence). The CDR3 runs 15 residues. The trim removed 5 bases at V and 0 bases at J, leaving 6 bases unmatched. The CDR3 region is CAWEEGTSSYNEQFF. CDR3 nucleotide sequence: TGTGCCTGGGAGGAGGGGACTAGCTCCTACAATGAGCAGTTCTTC. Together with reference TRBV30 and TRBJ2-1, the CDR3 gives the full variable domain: SQTIHQWPATLVQPVGSPLSLECTVEGTSNPNLYWYRQAAGRGLQLLFYSVGIGQISSEVPQNLSASRPQDRQFILSSKKLLLSDSGFYLCAWEEGTSSYNEQFFGPGTRLTVL.

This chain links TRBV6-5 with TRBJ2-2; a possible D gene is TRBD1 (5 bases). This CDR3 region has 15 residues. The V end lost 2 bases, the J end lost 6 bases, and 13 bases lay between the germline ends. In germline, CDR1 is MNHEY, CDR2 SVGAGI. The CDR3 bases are TGTGCCAGCAGTTACGCAGGGTTCGCAGCCGGGGAGCTGTTTTTT. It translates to CASSYAGFAAGELFF.

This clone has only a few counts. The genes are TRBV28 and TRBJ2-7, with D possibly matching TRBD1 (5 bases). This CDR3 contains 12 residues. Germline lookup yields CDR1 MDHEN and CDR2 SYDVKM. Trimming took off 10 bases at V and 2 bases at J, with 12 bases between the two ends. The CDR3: CATRQSPYEQYF. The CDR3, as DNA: TGTGCCACCCGACAGAGTCCCTACGAGCAGTACTTC.

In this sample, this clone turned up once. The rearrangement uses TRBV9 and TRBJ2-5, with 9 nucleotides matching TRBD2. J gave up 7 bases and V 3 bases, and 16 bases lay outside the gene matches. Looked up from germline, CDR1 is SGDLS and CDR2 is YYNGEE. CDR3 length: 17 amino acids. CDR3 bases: TGTGCCAGCAGCGCTTTAATTAGCGGGAGTCGTTATGGGACCCAGTACTTC. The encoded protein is CASSALISGSRYGTQYF.

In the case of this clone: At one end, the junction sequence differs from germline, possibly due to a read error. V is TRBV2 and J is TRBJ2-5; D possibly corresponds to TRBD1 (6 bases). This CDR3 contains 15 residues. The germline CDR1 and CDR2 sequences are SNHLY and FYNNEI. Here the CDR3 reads CASREGQTRQETQYF. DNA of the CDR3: TGTGCCAGCAGGGAAGGACAGACCAGACAAGAGACCCAGTACTTC. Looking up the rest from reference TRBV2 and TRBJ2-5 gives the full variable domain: EPEVTQTPSHQVTQMGQEVILRCVPISNHLYFYWYRQILGQKVEFLVSFYNNEISEKSEIFDDQFSVERPDGSNFTLKIRSTKLEDSAMYFCASREGQTRQETQYFGPGTRLLVL.

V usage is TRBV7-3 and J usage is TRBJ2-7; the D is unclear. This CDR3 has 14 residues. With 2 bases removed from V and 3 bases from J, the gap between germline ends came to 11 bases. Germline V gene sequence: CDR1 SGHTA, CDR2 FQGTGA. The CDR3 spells CASSLGVLGYEQYF. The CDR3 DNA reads TGTGCCAGCAGCTTAGGAGTACTGGGCTACGAGCAGTACTTC. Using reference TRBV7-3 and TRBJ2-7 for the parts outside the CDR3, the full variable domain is GAGVSQTPSNKVTEKGKYVELRCDPISGHTALYWYRQSLGQGPEFLIYFQGTGAADDSGLPNDRFFAVRPEGSVSTLKIQRTERGDSAVYLCASSLGVLGYEQYFGPGTRLTVT.

The DNA for the CDR3 is TGTGCCAGCAGTTTAGGCGCGACAGGGGGCCTCGATGAGCAGTTCTTC. It translates to CASSLGATGGLDEQFF. The chain carries TRBV27 and TRBJ2-1; 10 bases map to TRBD1. From germline, CDR1 is MNHEY and CDR2 SMNVEV (reference sequence). The trim removed 2 bases at V and 8 bases at J, leaving 9 bases unmatched. This CDR3 has 16 amino acids.

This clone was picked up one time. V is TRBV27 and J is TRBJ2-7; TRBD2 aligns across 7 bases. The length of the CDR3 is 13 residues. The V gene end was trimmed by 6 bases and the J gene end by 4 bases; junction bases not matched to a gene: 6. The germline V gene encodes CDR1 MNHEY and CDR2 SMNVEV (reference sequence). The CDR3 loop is CASRKGGPYEQYF. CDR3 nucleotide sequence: TGTGCCAGCAGAAAGGGAGGGCCTTACGAGCAGTACTTC.

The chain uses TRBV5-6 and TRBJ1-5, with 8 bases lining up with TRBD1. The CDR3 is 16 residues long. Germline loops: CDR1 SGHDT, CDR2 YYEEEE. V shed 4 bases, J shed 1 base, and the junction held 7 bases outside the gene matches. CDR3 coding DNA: TGTGCCAGCAGCCGCTCTTGGACAGGGAGCAATCAGCCCCAGCATTTT. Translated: CASSRSWTGSNQPQHF.

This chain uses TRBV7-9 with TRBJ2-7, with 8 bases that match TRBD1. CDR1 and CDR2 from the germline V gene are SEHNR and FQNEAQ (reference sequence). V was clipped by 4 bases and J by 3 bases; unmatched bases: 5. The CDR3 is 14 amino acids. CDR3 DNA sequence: TGTGCCAGCAGCTCCAGGGGGCTCGACTACGAGCAGTACTTC. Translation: CASSSRGLDYEQYF.

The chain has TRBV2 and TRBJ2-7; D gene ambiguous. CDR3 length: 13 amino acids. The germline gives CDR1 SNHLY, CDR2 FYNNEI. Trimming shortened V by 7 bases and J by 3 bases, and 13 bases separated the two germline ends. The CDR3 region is CASMVLEDYEQYF. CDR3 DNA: TGTGCCAGCATGGTCCTAGAAGACTACGAGCAGTACTTC.

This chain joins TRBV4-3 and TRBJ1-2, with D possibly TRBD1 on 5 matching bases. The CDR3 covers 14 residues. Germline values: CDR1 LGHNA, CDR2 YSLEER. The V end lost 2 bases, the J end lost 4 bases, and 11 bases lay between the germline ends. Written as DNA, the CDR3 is TGCGCCAGCAGCCAACAAACCGGGGGCTATGGCTACACCTTC. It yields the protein CASSQQTGGYGYTF.

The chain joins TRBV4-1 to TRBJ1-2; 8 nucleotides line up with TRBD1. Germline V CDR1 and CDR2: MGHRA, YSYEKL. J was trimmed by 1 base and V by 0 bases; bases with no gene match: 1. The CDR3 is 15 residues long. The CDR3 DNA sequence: TGCGCCAGCAGCCAAGATGGACAGGGTAACTATGGCTACACCTTC. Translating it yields CASSQDGQGNYGYTF.

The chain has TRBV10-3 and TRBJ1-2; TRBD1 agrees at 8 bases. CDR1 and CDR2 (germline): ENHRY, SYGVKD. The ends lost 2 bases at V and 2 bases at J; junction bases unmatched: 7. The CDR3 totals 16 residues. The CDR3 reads CAISEVRWDRNYGYTF. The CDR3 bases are TGTGCCATCAGTGAGGTGAGGTGGGACAGGAACTATGGCTACACCTTC.